Listed below are T cell receptor beta chains from one sample, sequenced in a study of regulatory T cells in long-lasting Graves disease. TCRdb re-analysed the multiplex PCR reads in MiXCR, keeping a single row per CDR3 protein. The sample has a few hundred thousand distinct CDR3 sequences; under 20% are singletons. These data were also reused for a study on T cells in Graves' hyperthyroidism and ophthalmopathy.

Sequenced material: peripheral blood mononuclear cells (PBMCs), taken at new diagnosis, from a patient treated with antithyroid drugs. These receptors were taken from a woman aged 30 to 39 with Graves disease. Both conserved end residues are part of each CDR3. Fields, in order: J gene, D gene, clone size, CDR3 length, V gene, CDR3 protein, CDR3 DNA. A D gene is named only where the DNA matches it firmly. Only part of the rows carry a size: once, few, many, or a class if the clone is expanded.

j_call: TRBJ1-5; d_call: -; clone_size: -; cdr3_length: 14; v_call: TRBV19; cdr3_aa: CASSIVPGDQPQHF; cdr3_nt: TGTGCCAGTAGTATAGTCCCGGGGGATCAGCCCCAGCATTTT
j_call: TRBJ2-7; d_call: TRBD1; clone_size: -; cdr3_length: 13; v_call: TRBV7-3; cdr3_aa: CASSLTSGQPKYF; cdr3_nt: TGTGCCAGCAGCTTAACGTCGGGACAGCCTAAGTACTTC
j_call: TRBJ2-1; d_call: -; clone_size: many; cdr3_length: 14; v_call: TRBV20-1; cdr3_aa: CSASSGTSVNEQFF; cdr3_nt: TGCAGTGCTAGTTCCGGGACATCGGTGAATGAGCAGTTCTTC
j_call: TRBJ1-2; d_call: -; clone_size: many; cdr3_length: 11; v_call: TRBV6-1; cdr3_aa: CASRWEYGYTF; cdr3_nt: TGTGCCAGCAGGTGGGAATATGGCTACACCTTC
j_call: TRBJ2-1; d_call: TRBD2; clone_size: many; cdr3_length: 17; v_call: TRBV12-3/TRBV12-4; cdr3_aa: CASSLTSGGVGLNEQFF; cdr3_nt: TGTGCCAGCAGCCTTACTAGCGGGGGGGTTGGCCTCAATGAGCAGTTCTTC
j_call: TRBJ1-3; d_call: -; clone_size: many; cdr3_length: 14; v_call: TRBV20-1; cdr3_aa: CSAVQANSGNTIYF; cdr3_nt: TGCAGTGCTGTTCAGGCGAACTCTGGAAACACCATATATTTT
j_call: TRBJ1-2; d_call: -; clone_size: many; cdr3_length: 15; v_call: TRBV19; cdr3_aa: CASSIQDGTNYGYTF; cdr3_nt: TGTGCCAGTAGTATACAGGACGGTACTAACTATGGCTACACCTTC
j_call: TRBJ1-6; d_call: -; clone_size: many; cdr3_length: 14; v_call: TRBV15; cdr3_aa: CATGTTGFNSPLHF; cdr3_nt: TGTGCCACCGGGACGACGGGGTTCAATTCACCCCTCCACTTT
j_call: TRBJ2-7; d_call: TRBD1; clone_size: -; cdr3_length: 15; v_call: TRBV7-2; cdr3_aa: CASSFFRTGGYEQYF; cdr3_nt: TGTGCCAGCAGCTTCTTCCGGACAGGGGGCTACGAGCAGTACTTC
j_call: TRBJ1-2; d_call: -; clone_size: -; cdr3_length: 12; v_call: TRBV7-8; cdr3_aa: CASSLREGGYTF; cdr3_nt: TGTGCCAGCAGCTTAAGGGAGGGTGGCTACACCTTC
j_call: TRBJ1-2; d_call: TRBD1; clone_size: many; cdr3_length: 13; v_call: TRBV6-2/TRBV6-3; cdr3_aa: CASQTRQGDGYTF; cdr3_nt: TGTGCCAGTCAAACTCGACAGGGCGATGGCTACACCTTC
j_call: TRBJ2-3; d_call: TRBD1; clone_size: -; cdr3_length: 14; v_call: TRBV6-1; cdr3_aa: CAIKGTGAAGTQYF; cdr3_nt: TGTGCCATCAAAGGGACAGGGGCCGCAGGTACGCAGTATTTT
j_call: TRBJ2-1; d_call: TRBD1; clone_size: once; cdr3_length: 15; v_call: TRBV2; cdr3_aa: CASSEQGGAYNEQFF; cdr3_nt: TGTGCCAGCAGTGAACAAGGGGGCGCCTACAATGAGCAGTTCTTC
j_call: TRBJ2-5; d_call: TRBD1; clone_size: many; cdr3_length: 14; v_call: TRBV7-9; cdr3_aa: CASREGTGGETQYF; cdr3_nt: TGTGCCAGCAGGGAAGGTACAGGGGGAGAGACCCAGTACTTC
j_call: TRBJ1-5; d_call: TRBD1; clone_size: many; cdr3_length: 13; v_call: TRBV20-1; cdr3_aa: CSAYRGYGQPQHF; cdr3_nt: TGCAGTGCTTACAGGGGTTACGGTCAGCCCCAGCATTTT
j_call: TRBJ1-5; d_call: TRBD1; clone_size: -; cdr3_length: 14; v_call: TRBV12-3/TRBV12-4; cdr3_aa: CASSGQGAVQPQHF; cdr3_nt: TGTGCCAGCAGTGGACAGGGGGCGGTTCAGCCCCAGCATTTT
j_call: TRBJ1-2; d_call: -; clone_size: many; cdr3_length: 14; v_call: TRBV18; cdr3_aa: CASSQELLNYGYTF; cdr3_nt: TGTGCCAGCTCACAAGAACTGCTTAACTATGGCTACACCTTC
j_call: TRBJ1-4; d_call: -; clone_size: -; cdr3_length: 11; v_call: TRBV29-1; cdr3_aa: CSVDDGGKLFF; cdr3_nt: TGCAGCGTTGACGACGGGGGAAAACTGTTTTTT
j_call: TRBJ1-5; d_call: -; clone_size: many; cdr3_length: 13; v_call: TRBV12-3/TRBV12-4; cdr3_aa: CASSAGFNQPQHF; cdr3_nt: TGTGCCAGCAGTGCAGGATTCAATCAGCCCCAGCATTTT
j_call: TRBJ2-5; d_call: -; clone_size: many; cdr3_length: 14; v_call: TRBV7-9; cdr3_aa: CASSSGRNRETQYF; cdr3_nt: TGTGCCAGCAGCTCGGGACGCAACCGAGAGACCCAGTACTTC
j_call: TRBJ1-3; d_call: TRBD1; clone_size: many; cdr3_length: 17; v_call: TRBV6-1; cdr3_aa: CASSERGQGGSGNTIYF; cdr3_nt: TGTGCCAGCAGTGAAAGGGGACAGGGAGGCTCTGGAAACACCATATATTTT
j_call: TRBJ2-1; d_call: TRBD1; clone_size: many; cdr3_length: 15; v_call: TRBV4-1; cdr3_aa: CASSHPGQGLNEQFF; cdr3_nt: TGCGCCAGCAGCCATCCGGGACAGGGCCTCAATGAGCAGTTCTTC
j_call: TRBJ2-2; d_call: -; clone_size: -; cdr3_length: 14; v_call: TRBV11-2; cdr3_aa: CASSRDGGTGELFF; cdr3_nt: TGTGCCAGCAGCCGAGATGGGGGGACCGGGGAGCTGTTTTTT
j_call: TRBJ1-5; d_call: -; clone_size: many; cdr3_length: 15; v_call: TRBV12-3/TRBV12-4; cdr3_aa: CASRAQWTDNQPQHF; cdr3_nt: TGTGCCAGCAGGGCCCAATGGACAGATAATCAGCCCCAGCATTTT
j_call: TRBJ1-2; d_call: TRBD1; clone_size: many; cdr3_length: 14; v_call: TRBV20-1; cdr3_aa: CSAPPGTGGYGYTF; cdr3_nt: TGCAGTGCCCCACCCGGGACAGGGGGCTATGGCTACACCTTC
j_call: TRBJ2-1; d_call: TRBD2; clone_size: few; cdr3_length: 17; v_call: TRBV6-1; cdr3_aa: CASKPGLADSSYNEQFF; cdr3_nt: TGTGCCAGCAAACCGGGACTAGCGGATAGCTCCTACAATGAGCAGTTCTTC
j_call: TRBJ2-5; d_call: -; clone_size: many; cdr3_length: 15; v_call: TRBV6-2/TRBV6-3; cdr3_aa: CASSYSITGRETQYF; cdr3_nt: TGTGCCAGCAGTTACTCGATCACGGGCAGGGAGACCCAGTACTTC
j_call: TRBJ1-1; d_call: -; clone_size: many; cdr3_length: 14; v_call: TRBV5-1; cdr3_aa: CASSLEQKYTEAFF; cdr3_nt: TGTGCCAGCAGCTTGGAACAGAAGTACACTGAAGCTTTCTTT
j_call: TRBJ1-5; d_call: -; clone_size: many; cdr3_length: 14; v_call: TRBV5-5; cdr3_aa: CASSPGLRNQPQHF; cdr3_nt: TGTGCCAGCAGCCCAGGCCTTAGGAATCAGCCCCAGCATTTT
j_call: TRBJ2-3; d_call: TRBD1; clone_size: -; cdr3_length: 16; v_call: TRBV12-5; cdr3_aa: CASGLPGQGPPDTQYF; cdr3_nt: TGTGCTAGTGGTTTGCCGGGACAGGGGCCCCCAGATACGCAGTATTTT
j_call: TRBJ2-1; d_call: TRBD2; clone_size: many; cdr3_length: 15; v_call: TRBV20-1; cdr3_aa: CSANPGLAGYNEQFF; cdr3_nt: TGCAGTGCTAACCCGGGACTAGCGGGGTACAATGAGCAGTTCTTC
j_call: TRBJ1-5; d_call: -; clone_size: many; cdr3_length: 21; v_call: TRBV11-2; cdr3_aa: CASSPQTREGRSGFGNQPQHF; cdr3_nt: TGTGCCAGCAGCCCCCAAACGAGGGAGGGGCGATCAGGGTTTGGTAATCAGCCCCAGCATTTT
j_call: TRBJ2-3; d_call: TRBD2; clone_size: many; cdr3_length: 15; v_call: TRBV3-1; cdr3_aa: CASSPRGGLADTQYF; cdr3_nt: TGTGCCAGCAGCCCCCGGGGGGGCCTTGCAGATACGCAGTATTTT
j_call: TRBJ1-2; d_call: -; clone_size: many; cdr3_length: 15; v_call: TRBV6-1; cdr3_aa: CASTRTGTSNYGYTF; cdr3_nt: TGTGCCAGCACCAGAACAGGGACCTCTAACTATGGCTACACCTTC
j_call: TRBJ1-5; d_call: -; clone_size: many; cdr3_length: 12; v_call: TRBV6-1; cdr3_aa: CASSLNNQPQHF; cdr3_nt: TGTGCCAGCAGCCTGAACAATCAGCCCCAGCATTTT
j_call: TRBJ1-5; d_call: -; clone_size: many; cdr3_length: 15; v_call: TRBV6-1; cdr3_aa: CASSESRTENQPQHF; cdr3_nt: TGTGCCAGCAGTGAATCTCGGACAGAGAATCAGCCCCAGCATTTT
j_call: TRBJ1-2; d_call: -; clone_size: many; cdr3_length: 11; v_call: TRBV20-1; cdr3_aa: CSARSGNGYTF; cdr3_nt: TGCAGTGCTAGGAGCGGAAATGGCTACACCTTC
j_call: TRBJ2-1; d_call: -; clone_size: -; cdr3_length: 14; v_call: TRBV19; cdr3_aa: CASSMGGGRNEQFF; cdr3_nt: TGTGCCAGTAGTATGGGGGGGGGCAGGAATGAGCAGTTCTTC
j_call: TRBJ2-1; d_call: -; clone_size: many; cdr3_length: 16; v_call: TRBV19; cdr3_aa: CASSITSSWAYNEQFF; cdr3_nt: TGTGCCAGTAGTATAACCTCTTCTTGGGCCTACAATGAGCAGTTCTTC
j_call: TRBJ1-1; d_call: TRBD1; clone_size: many; cdr3_length: 14; v_call: TRBV5-1; cdr3_aa: CASSLGTANTEAFF; cdr3_nt: TGTGCCAGCAGCTTGGGGACAGCGAACACTGAAGCTTTCTTT
j_call: TRBJ2-5; d_call: -; clone_size: many; cdr3_length: 14; v_call: TRBV7-6; cdr3_aa: CASRETDAMETQYF; cdr3_nt: TGTGCCAGCAGGGAGACAGATGCTATGGAGACCCAGTACTTC
j_call: TRBJ2-7; d_call: -; clone_size: many; cdr3_length: 14; v_call: TRBV12-5; cdr3_aa: CASARRASSYEQYF; cdr3_nt: TGTGCTAGTGCTAGGCGCGCGAGCTCCTACGAGCAGTACTTC
j_call: TRBJ1-5; d_call: TRBD1; clone_size: many; cdr3_length: 16; v_call: TRBV7-8; cdr3_aa: CASSLGVGTGSQPQHF; cdr3_nt: TGTGCCAGCAGCTTAGGGGTAGGGACAGGGAGTCAGCCCCAGCATTTT
j_call: TRBJ1-1; d_call: -; clone_size: many; cdr3_length: 13; v_call: TRBV7-2; cdr3_aa: CASSLGPGREAFF; cdr3_nt: TGTGCCAGCAGCTTAGGCCCTGGCAGGGAAGCTTTCTTT
j_call: TRBJ1-3; d_call: TRBD1; clone_size: many; cdr3_length: 18; v_call: TRBV10-2; cdr3_aa: CASSESGQGSISGNTIYF; cdr3_nt: TGCGCCAGCAGTGAGTCGGGACAGGGGTCAATCTCTGGAAACACCATATATTTT
j_call: TRBJ2-3; d_call: -; clone_size: many; cdr3_length: 15; v_call: TRBV5-6; cdr3_aa: CASSLVNPATDTQYF; cdr3_nt: TGTGCCAGCAGCCTTGTGAATCCGGCCACAGATACGCAGTATTTT
j_call: TRBJ1-5; d_call: TRBD1; clone_size: many; cdr3_length: 12; v_call: TRBV12-3/TRBV12-4; cdr3_aa: CASSRGPQPQHF; cdr3_nt: TGTGCCAGCAGCAGGGGGCCTCAGCCCCAGCATTTT
j_call: TRBJ1-4; d_call: -; clone_size: many; cdr3_length: 15; v_call: TRBV5-4; cdr3_aa: CASSSRTDANEKLFF; cdr3_nt: TGTGCCAGCAGCAGCAGGACAGACGCAAATGAAAAACTGTTTTTT
j_call: TRBJ1-1; d_call: -; clone_size: many; cdr3_length: 15; v_call: TRBV9; cdr3_aa: CASSVDTARGAEAFF; cdr3_nt: TGTGCCAGCAGCGTAGACACAGCGCGAGGGGCTGAAGCTTTCTTT